Presented here are 3 T cell receptor beta chains from one specimen sequenced in a study of OX40 agonist ivuxolimab in advanced cancers. Assay: immunoSEQ multiplex PCR; the TCRdb copy retains only in-frame clones and omits some. The data contain around 18,000 clones, roughly two thirds of them seen just once; the ten biggest clones take up approximately 25%. Material: CD4+ or CD8+ T cells sorted from blood, obtained in a trial of the OX40 agonist ivuxolimab. The source of these receptors is an adult with an advanced solid tumor such as melanoma, head and neck, liver or kidney cancer.

This clone was seen more than once but under ten times. V is TRBV11-2 and J is TRBJ2-7; 9 positions agree with TRBD2. The junction had 7 bases not matched to a gene; V was cut back by 1 base and J by 0 bases. Germline V gene sequence: CDR1 SGHAT, CDR2 FQNNGV. CDR3 size: 17 residues. CDR3 DNA: TGTGCCAGCAGCTTAGGCCTAGCGGGGAGTCCCTCCTACGAGCAGTACTTC. Translated, it gives CASSLGLAGSPSYEQYF. Using reference TRBV11-2 and TRBJ2-7 for the parts outside the CDR3, the full variable domain is EAGVAQSPRYKIIEKRQSVAFWCNPISGHATLYWYQQILGQGPKLLIQFQNNGVVDDSQLPKDRFSAERLKGVDSTLKIQPAKLEDSAVYLCASSLGLAGSPSYEQYFGPGTRLTVT.

The J gene is TRBJ2-7, the V gene TRBV28; D assignment may be TRBD1 or TRBD2 (5 bases each). The V gene's germline CDR1 is MDHEN and CDR2 SYDVKM. V gave up 1 base and J gave up 1 base, with 14 bases separating them. The CDR3 sequence is 16 residues long. CDR3 residues: CASSLSIYEGSYEQYF. CDR3 DNA: TGTGCCAGCAGTTTATCAATATATGAGGGGTCCTACGAGCAGTACTTC.

The chain uses TRBV6-6 and TRBJ2-7; D remains ambiguous. Germline V gives CDR1 MNHNY, CDR2 SVGAGI (reference sequence). The CDR3 spans 14 residues. V lost 2 bases and J 3 bases, leaving 11 bases between the germline ends. This chain's CDR3 is CASSYPGSVYEQYF. The CDR3, as DNA: TGTGCCAGCAGTTACCCAGGTTCGGTCTACGAGCAGTACTTC.